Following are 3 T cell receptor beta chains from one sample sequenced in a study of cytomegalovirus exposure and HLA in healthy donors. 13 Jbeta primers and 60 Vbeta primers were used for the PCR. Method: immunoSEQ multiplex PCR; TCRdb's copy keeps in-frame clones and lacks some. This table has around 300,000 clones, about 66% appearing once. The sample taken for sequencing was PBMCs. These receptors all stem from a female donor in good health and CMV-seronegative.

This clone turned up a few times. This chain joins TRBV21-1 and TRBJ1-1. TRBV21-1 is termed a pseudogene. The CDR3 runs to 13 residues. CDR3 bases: TGTGCCAGCAGCAAAGCGGGGGGGACTGAAGCTTTCTTT. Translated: CASSKAGGTEAFF.

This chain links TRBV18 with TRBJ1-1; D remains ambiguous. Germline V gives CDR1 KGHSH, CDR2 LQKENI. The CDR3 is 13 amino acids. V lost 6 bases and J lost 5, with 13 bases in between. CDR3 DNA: TGTGCCAGCTCCCCAACTCATATGACTGAAGCTTTCTTT. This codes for CASSPTHMTEAFF.

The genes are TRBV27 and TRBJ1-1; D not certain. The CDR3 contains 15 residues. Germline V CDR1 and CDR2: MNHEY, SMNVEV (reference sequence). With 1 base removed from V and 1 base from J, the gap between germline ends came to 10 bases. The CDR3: CASSLLGTTNTEAFF. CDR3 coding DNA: TGTGCCAGCAGTTTATTAGGAACTACGAACACTGAAGCTTTCTTT.